These 17 T cell receptor beta chains came from one sample sequenced in a study of CD8+ T cells in alopecia areata. Specified treatment: oral pan-JAK inhibitor, 5-10 mg twice daily. Once RNA had been extracted, it was reverse transcribed into cDNA to act as the sequencing template. Profiling relied on immunoSEQ multiplex PCR, and the TCRdb table lists in-frame clones only, not all of them. The data show more than 85,000 clones, around 55% seen once. The sample was CD8+ T cells sorted from blood, taken at week 4, from a patient treated with tofacitinib. The receptors here all came from a human donor with alopecia areata.

The chain links TRBV29-1 to TRBJ1-2; a possible D gene is TRBD1 (6 bases). CDR3 length: 14 residues. From germline, CDR1 is SQVTM and CDR2 ANQGSEA. Deletions cut 4 bases from V and 3 bases from J, with 15 bases between. As DNA, the CDR3 is TGCAGCGTTGCCCGACGGGGGGCTTACTATGGCTACACCTTC. This translates into CSVARRGAYYGYTF.

This chain joins TRBV5-6 and TRBJ2-5; no clear D gene. The J call is in doubt because the DNA end fits TRBJ2-7 better. Looked up from germline, CDR1 is SGHDT and CDR2 is YYEEEE. The CDR3 length is 14 residues. CDR3 in amino acids: CASSFRGGAYEQYF. As DNA, the CDR3 is TGTGCCAGCAGCTTTAGAGGTGGCGCCTACGAGCAGTACTTC.

V is TRBV9 and J is TRBJ1-2; D is unclear. The germline CDR1 and CDR2 sequences are SGDLS and YYNGEE. The CDR3 sequence is 12 residues long. Trimming shortened V by 5 bases and J by 3 bases, and 8 bases separated the two germline ends. The CDR3 reads CASRGLDYGYTF. Here the CDR3 DNA reads TGTGCCAGCAGGGGCCTGGACTATGGCTACACCTTC. Supplemented by reference TRBV9 and TRBJ1-2, the full variable domain reads DSGVTQTPKHLITATGQRVTLRCSPRSGDLSVYWYQQSLDQGLQFLIQYYNGEERAKGNILERFSAQQFPDLHSELNLSSLELGDSALYFCASRGLDYGYTFGSGTRLTVV.

The chain carries TRBV28 and TRBJ2-7, with TRBD1 matching over 7 bases. Germline values: CDR1 MDHEN, CDR2 SYDVKM. This CDR3 spans 13 amino acids. J lost 3 bases, V lost 6 bases, and 5 bases had no gene match. As DNA, the CDR3 is TGTGCCAGCAGGCGACAGGGTCACTACGAGCAGTACTTC. It encodes CASRRQGHYEQYF.

Only a few counts were recorded for this clone. The chain carries TRBV11-2 and TRBJ2-7; tentatively, D is TRBD1 (6 bases). Germline V gene data show CDR1 as SGHAT and CDR2 as FQNNGV. Trimming took off 5 bases at V and 3 bases at J, with 14 bases between the two ends. CDR3 length: 14 amino acids. CDR3 sequence (DNA): TGTGCCAGCAGCCCCCGGGACATAAACTACGAGCAGTACTTC. It yields the protein CASSPRDINYEQYF.

This clone has just one count. V usage is TRBV27 and J usage is TRBJ2-3; D unclear. V shed 10 bases and J shed 6 bases, with 11 bases lying between them. CDR3 length: 11 residues. Germline V gene lookup returns CDR1 MNHEY and CDR2 SMNVEV (reference sequence). CDR3 in amino acids: CATQMLDTQYF. CDR3 bases: TGTGCCACCCAGATGCTCGATACGCAGTATTTT.

The count of this clone is one. The V call is TRBV7-9, the J call TRBJ2-1; 8 nucleotides agree with TRBD2. CDR3 size: 15 residues. The V segment lost 2 bases and the J segment 9 bases; nucleotides outside the gene matches: 9. The V gene's germline CDR1 is SEHNR and CDR2 FQNEAQ (reference sequence). CDR3 DNA sequence: TGTGCCAGCAGCTTATCGCGGGGGGATGTCGGTGAGCAGTTCTTC. Translated, it gives CASSLSRGDVGEQFF.

This clone was observed a handful of times. The genes are TRBV10-3 and TRBJ2-1; no clear D. V gave up 7 bases and J gave up 5 bases, with 12 bases separating them. The germline V gene has CDR1 ENHRY and CDR2 SYGVKD. This CDR3 spans 13 amino acids. This CDR3 is CAITEDVDNEQFF. The CDR3 nucleotides are TGTGCCATCACCGAGGACGTGGACAATGAGCAGTTCTTC.

The gene calls are TRBV29-1 and TRBJ2-7; 8 positions match TRBD1. The CDR3 sequence is 14 residues long. J lost 2 bases, V lost 4 bases, and 7 bases had no gene match. Per the germline V gene, CDR1 is SQVTM and CDR2 is ANQGSEA. CDR3 DNA sequence: TGCAGCGTTGTAAGACAGGGGTCCCCCTACGAGCAGTACTTC. Translated: CSVVRQGSPYEQYF.

This sequence joins TRBV30 and TRBJ2-2; D remains unclear. V was shortened by 4 bases and J by 3 bases, with 18 bases between the two germline ends. CDR1 is GTSNPN and CDR2 is SVGIG in the germline V gene (reference sequence). This CDR3 has 16 amino acids. In DNA form, the CDR3 reads TGTGCCTGGACCCCTGGGGAACAGTATTACACCGGGGAGCTGTTTTTT. It is translated as CAWTPGEQYYTGELFF.

This clone turned up a few times. The DNA of the CDR3 is TGCGCCAGCAGCGGAAGGGGTAGCGACAGGGGACACGAGCAGTACTTC. It translates to CASSGRGSDRGHEQYF. The V and J genes are TRBV4-1 and TRBJ2-7, with 8 bases identical to TRBD1. J lost 5 bases, V lost 5 bases, and 14 bases had no gene match. Germline V gives CDR1 MGHRA, CDR2 YSYEKL. The CDR3 is made up of 16 amino acids.

This clone was detected ten times or more. The genes are TRBV7-9 and TRBJ2-7; D uncertain. This CDR3 spans 12 amino acids. Trimming pared 0 bases from V and 6 bases from J, leaving 6 bases between. Germline CDR1 is SEHNR and CDR2 is FQNEAQ (reference sequence). The CDR3 bases are TGTGCCAGCAGCTTAGCTCACTCCGAGCAGTACTTC. Protein: CASSLAHSEQYF.

The chain uses TRBV4-3 and TRBJ2-7, with D hard to call. The CDR3 covers 16 residues. The V gene lost 2 bases and the J gene lost 3 bases, with 17 bases spanning the gap. CDR1 and CDR2 (germline): LGHNA, YSLEER. The CDR3 sequence is CASSQSAGTLFYEQYF. DNA of the CDR3: TGCGCCAGCAGCCAATCGGCCGGAACCCTCTTCTACGAGCAGTACTTC.

The chain joins TRBV6-6 to TRBJ1-1; no firm D call. V gave up 7 bases and J gave up 5 bases, with 14 bases separating them. The CDR3 totals 13 residues. Germline V lookup: CDR1 MNHNY, CDR2 SVGAGI (reference sequence). CDR3 loop: CASTSHVSTEAFF. The CDR3 DNA is TGTGCCAGCACCTCGCACGTTAGTACTGAAGCTTTCTTT.

This rearrangement joins TRBV11-2 to TRBJ2-1, with 7 nucleotides matching TRBD2. This CDR3 comprises 15 residues. Germline V gene sequence: CDR1 SGHAT, CDR2 FQNNGV. The V and J ends lost 7 bases and 4 bases, in that order; junction bases with no gene match: 10. The chain's CDR3 is CASTRLWEGYNEQFF. The CDR3 DNA sequence: TGTGCCAGCACCCGATTGTGGGAGGGGTACAATGAGCAGTTCTTC.

The chain couples TRBV29-1 to TRBJ2-1; no reliable D call. CDR1 is SQVTM, CDR2 ANQGSEA, per germline. V lost 1 base and J 7 bases, leaving 11 bases between the germline ends. The CDR3 has 13 residues. The CDR3 is CSVEVTAVNEQFF. In DNA form, the CDR3 reads TGCAGCGTTGAAGTAACGGCGGTTAATGAGCAGTTCTTC.

This sequence joins TRBV7-9 and TRBJ2-3; D possibly corresponds to TRBD2 (6 bases). V was clipped by 1 base and J by 4 bases, with 15 bases between them. Per the germline V gene, CDR1 is SEHNR and CDR2 is FQNEAQ (reference sequence). This CDR3 has 16 amino acids. The CDR3 bases are TGTGCCAGCAGCTTAGGAGGCGGGAAACCGGCAGATACGCAGTATTTT. Translation: CASSLGGGKPADTQYF. Based on the CDR3 plus reference TRBV7-9 and TRBJ2-3, the full variable domain is DTGVSQNPRHKITKRGQNVTFRCDPISEHNRLYWYRQTLGQGPEFLTYFQNEAQLEKSRLLSDRFSAERPKGSFSTLEIQRTEQGDSAMYLCASSLGGGKPADTQYFGPGTRLTVL.